The 4 T cell receptor beta chains reported below all come from one sample, sequenced in a study of shared clonotypes between healthy human individuals. Method: immunoSEQ multiplex PCR; TCRdb's copy keeps in-frame clones and lacks some. In the table there are some 2.3 million clones, 90% to 95% of which are singletons. The sequenced sample was naive CD4+ T cells from PBMCs. The subset: CD45RA+ positively selected. Receptors originate from a man between 18 and 35 years old in good health. Some clones in this sample may be carry-over from other donors' samples.

J is TRBJ1-5 and V is TRBV28; 7 positions agree with TRBD1. The CDR3 is made up of 18 amino acids. The V and J ends lost 3 bases and 0 bases, in that order; junction bases with no gene match: 11. Germline V gives CDR1 MDHEN, CDR2 SYDVKM. CDR3 protein: CASSLGGRGGYSNQPQHF. CDR3 coding DNA: TGTGCCAGCAGTTTGGGAGGCAGGGGGGGATATAGCAATCAGCCCCAGCATTTT.

This sequence joins TRBV18 and TRBJ2-5; unclear D gene. Germline values: CDR1 KGHSH, CDR2 LQKENI. The V end lost 3 bases, the J end lost 5 bases, and 16 bases lay between the germline ends. CDR3 size: 15 residues. The CDR3 region is CASSPFNGVEETQYF. The CDR3 coding sequence is TGTGCCAGCTCACCTTTTAATGGAGTAGAGGAGACCCAGTACTTC.

The chain joins TRBV7-2 to TRBJ2-7; TRBD2 is a possible D gene (5 bases). Germline CDR1 and CDR2: SGHTA and FQGNSA. Trimming removed 2 bases at V and 7 bases at J, with 12 bases between. The CDR3 length is 13 residues. This CDR3 reads CASSLSLPGEQYF. The CDR3 DNA sequence: TGTGCCAGCAGCTTATCGTTGCCGGGGGAGCAGTACTTC.

This rearrangement joins TRBV10-3 to TRBJ2-2; 7 nucleotides line up with TRBD1. V gave up 0 bases and J gave up 7 bases; unmatched junction bases: 5. Germline V gene sequence: CDR1 ENHRY, CDR2 SYGVKD. The CDR3 is 15 amino acids. The CDR3 region has the DNA TGTGCCATCAGTGAGTCGACAGGGTCGATCGGGGAGCTGTTTTTT. Protein sequence: CAISESTGSIGELFF.